This TCR beta chain was documented in a study of blood T cell repertoires in COVID-19. Study summary: PBMCs, B-cell-depleted T cells, or T cells provided the cDNA or gDNA that made up the material.

In the original analysis: Reference gene primer amplification gave nucleated cell count estimates. Using immunoSEQ multiplex PCR, the repertoire was profiled, and TCRdb retains in-frame clones only, with some absent. The D gene and trimming were derived from the DNA, and the V and J assignments and clone size from that table. The table has a few hundred thousand clones, around 90% seen once. The Seattle site enrolled patients during active infection and followed them longitudinally. CDR1 is SGHRS and CDR2 is YFSETQ in the germline V gene. The CDR3 consists of 14 residues. Unmatched junction bases numbered 6, after V lost 0 bases and J lost 10 bases.

V is TRBV5-1 and J is TRBJ2-1, with 8 positions matching TRBD2. The TCR comes from a young man with COVID-19, enrolled during active disease. The material sequenced was peripheral blood. For the CDR3, the DNA is TGCGCCAGCAGCTTGGAAGCGGGAGCTCGCGAGCAGTTCTTC. Its translation: CASSLEAGAREQFF.